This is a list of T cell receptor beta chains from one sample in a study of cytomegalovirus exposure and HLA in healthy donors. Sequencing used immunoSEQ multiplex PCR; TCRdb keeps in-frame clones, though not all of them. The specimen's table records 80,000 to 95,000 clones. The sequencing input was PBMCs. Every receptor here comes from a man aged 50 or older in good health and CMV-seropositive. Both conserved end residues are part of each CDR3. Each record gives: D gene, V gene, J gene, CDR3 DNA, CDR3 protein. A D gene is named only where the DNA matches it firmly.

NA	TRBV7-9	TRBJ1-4	TGTGCCGTGGAGAAGGAAAAACTGTTTTTT	CAVEKEKLFF
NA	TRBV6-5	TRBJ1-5	TGTGCCAGCAGTCGACAGGTGAATAGCAATCAGCCCCAGCATTTT	CASSRQVNSNQPQHF
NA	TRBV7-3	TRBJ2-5	TGTGCCAGCAGTCTTACGACGGCGGGGGAGACCCAGTACTTC	CASSLTTAGETQYF
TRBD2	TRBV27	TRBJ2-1	TGTGCCAGCAGTTCATGGATCCGGACTAGCGGGGAATCCGAGCAGTTCTTC	CASSSWIRTSGESEQFF
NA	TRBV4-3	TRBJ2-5	TGCGCCAGCAGCCAAGTAAGACAAACACAAGAGACCCAGTACTTC	CASSQVRQTQETQYF
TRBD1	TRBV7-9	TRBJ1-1	TGTGCCAGCAGCGTACAGGGGGTGAACACTGAAGCTTTCTTT	CASSVQGVNTEAFF
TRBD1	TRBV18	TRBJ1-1	TGTGCCAGCTCAACTGAACCGGGACAGCTAGAAGCTTTCTTT	CASSTEPGQLEAFF
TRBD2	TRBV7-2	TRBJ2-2	TGTGCCAGCAGCCCTAGAGGGACTAGCGGGGCCGGGGAGCTGTTTTTT	CASSPRGTSGAGELFF
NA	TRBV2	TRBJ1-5	TGTGCCAGCAGTGACCGACACTCCAGCAATCAGCCCCAGCATTTT	CASSDRHSSNQPQHF
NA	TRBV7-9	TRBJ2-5	TGTGCCAGCAGCTTAGGGGGGGTGGAAGAGACCCAGTACTTC	CASSLGGVEETQYF
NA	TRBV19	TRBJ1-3	TGTGCCAGTAGTAACCTGGACAGCGCCGGGGGGACCATATATTTT	CASSNLDSAGGTIYF
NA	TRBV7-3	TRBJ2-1	TGTGCCAGCAGCCCTAGAGGGGAGGTCCCTTATGATGAGCAGTTCTTC	CASSPRGEVPYDEQFF
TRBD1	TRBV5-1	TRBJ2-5	TGCGCCAGCAGCTTGGTGGGACAGGGTTACCAAGAGACCCAGTACTTC	CASSLVGQGYQETQYF
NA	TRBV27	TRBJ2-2	TGTGCCAGCAGTCCCTACCGGACTGCCACCGGGGAGCTGTTTTTT	CASSPYRTATGELFF
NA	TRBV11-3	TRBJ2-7	TGTGCCAGCAGCCCGCTGGGGGGCTACGAGCAGTACTTC	CASSPLGGYEQYF
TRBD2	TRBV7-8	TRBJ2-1	TGTGCCAGTAACGGGGGGTCCTACAATGAGCAGTTCTTC	CASNGGSYNEQFF
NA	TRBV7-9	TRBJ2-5	TGTGCCAGCAGCCCCTACAGCTCCCAAGAGACCCAGTACTTC	CASSPYSSQETQYF
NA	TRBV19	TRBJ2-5	TGTGCCCAAGGAGCTGGCGGTCGTCAAGAGACCCAGTACTTC	CAQGAGGRQETQYF
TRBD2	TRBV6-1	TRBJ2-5	TGTGCCGGAAAGCGGGAGGGCGCGGAGACCCAGTACTTC	CAGKREGAETQYF
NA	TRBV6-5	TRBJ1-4	TGTGCCAGCAGTTACTCGGGCGCGAATGAAAAACTGTTTTTT	CASSYSGANEKLFF
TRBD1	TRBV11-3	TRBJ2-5	TGTGCCAGCAGCCGTGACAGGGATCAAGAGACCCAGTACTTC	CASSRDRDQETQYF
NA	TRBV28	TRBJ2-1	TGTGCCAGCAGTTTATACGGGAGCCATGACAATGAGCAGTTCTTC	CASSLYGSHDNEQFF
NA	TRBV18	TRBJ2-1	TGTGCCAGCTCACCATATGCCTCCGGGGGCTACAATGAGCAGTTCTTC	CASSPYASGGYNEQFF
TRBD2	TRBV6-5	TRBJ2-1	TGTGCCAGCAGTTACTCACTAGCGGGAGGCCCCAATGAGCAGTTCTTC	CASSYSLAGGPNEQFF
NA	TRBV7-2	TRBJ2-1	TGTGCCAGCAGCTTAGGGTCGAGGGGGATGGTCCATGAGCAGTTCTTC	CASSLGSRGMVHEQFF
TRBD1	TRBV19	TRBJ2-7	TGTGCCAGTAGTAGTGTGGTCGGGACAGGGGCTCGGAAGCAGTACTTC	CASSSVVGTGARKQYF
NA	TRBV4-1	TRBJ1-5	TGCGCCAGCAGCCAAGCGACCGGACAGAGAAGTAAAAGGCCCCAGCATTTT	CASSQATGQRSKRPQHF
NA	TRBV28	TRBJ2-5	TGTGCCAGCAAACCGCGAGCCCAAGAGACCCAGTACTTC	CASKPRAQETQYF
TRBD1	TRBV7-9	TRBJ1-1	TGTGCCAGCAGCCCGCGGACAGGGGGTAGGACTGAAGCTTTCTTT	CASSPRTGGRTEAFF
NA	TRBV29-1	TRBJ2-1	TGCAGCGTCGCCGGAGGAGTAGGAAGCTCCTACAATGAGCAGTTCTTC	CSVAGGVGSSYNEQFF
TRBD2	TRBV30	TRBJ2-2	TGTGCCTGGGGGACTAGCGGGAGTTCCGGGGAGCTGTTTTTT	CAWGTSGSSGELFF
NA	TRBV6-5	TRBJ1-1	TGTGCCAGCAACCCCGAGCCGAACACTGAAGCTTTCTTT	CASNPEPNTEAFF
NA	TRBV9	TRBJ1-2	TGTGCCAGCAGCTCAGGGTTATCTGGCTACACCTTC	CASSSGLSGYTF
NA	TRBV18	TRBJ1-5	TGTGCCAGCTCACCACCCCCAGGGAGGGGGAATCAGCCCCAGCATTTT	CASSPPPGRGNQPQHF
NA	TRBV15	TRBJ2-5	TGTGCCACCAGCACCGGCTTGGAGCAGTACTTC	CATSTGLEQYF
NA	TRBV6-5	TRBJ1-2	TGTGCCAGCAGTCCAGGACTCCTGGGCTACACCTTC	CASSPGLLGYTF
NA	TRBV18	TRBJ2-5	TGTGCCAGCTCCCCTAGCCAAGAGACCCAGTACTTC	CASSPSQETQYF
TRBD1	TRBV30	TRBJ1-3	TGTGCCTGGGGGGGACAGGGGACTGGAAACACCATATATTTT	CAWGGQGTGNTIYF
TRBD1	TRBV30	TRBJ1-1	TGTGCCTGGAGCGGGACAGAGGAAGCTTTCTTT	CAWSGTEEAFF
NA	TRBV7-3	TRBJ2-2	TGTGCCAGCAGCCCTGGGGCGGCCACCGGGGAGCTGTTTTTT	CASSPGAATGELFF
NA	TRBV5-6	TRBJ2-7	TGTGCCAGCAGGCCTCAGGGCAGGGGGGTACACGAGCAGTACTTC	CASRPQGRGVHEQYF